The 29 T cell receptor beta chains given below trace back to one sample, sequenced in a study of T cells expressing NK-cell markers. TCRdb re-called the 5' RACE reads, yielding one record per CDR3 amino acid sequence without DNA. The sample totals 500,000 or so distinct CDR3 sequences. The specimen sequenced was blood T cells: a sorted CD56 or NKG2C T cell subset, CD4+ or CD8+ T cells, or bulk PBMC T cells (not recorded which). The receptors were sampled from a young man in good health.

The V call is TRBV5-1, the J call TRBJ2-1; TCRdb outputs TRBD1, but without DNA this stays unchecked. This CDR3 spans 16 amino acids. Germline V lookup: CDR1 SGHRS, CDR2 YFSETQ. The CDR3 loop is CASSFGGRLTYNEQFF.

The chain joins TRBV5-1 to TRBJ1-5. The CDR3 has 15 residues. CDR1 is SGHRS and CDR2 is YFSETQ in the germline V gene. The CDR3 reads CASSSGEKANQPQHF.

This chain links TRBV4-1 with TRBJ2-1; TCRdb's assignment of TRBD1 cannot be checked, as there is no DNA. From germline, CDR1 is MGHRA and CDR2 YSYEKL. The CDR3 covers 18 residues. The CDR3 sequence: CASSQLGTGRRGYNEQFF.

The V call is TRBV6-5, the J call TRBJ2-1; TCRdb gives TRBD1 as the D gene, but with no DNA this cannot be confirmed. The CDR3 runs to 13 residues. Germline CDR1 reads MNHEY; CDR2 reads SVGAGI. The CDR3 protein is CASSPDRDNEQFF.

V gene TRBV14 combines with J gene TRBJ2-7; TCRdb picks TRBD2, but there is no DNA to check that call. This CDR3 region has 13 residues. Germline V gives CDR1 SGHDN, CDR2 FVKESK. The CDR3 protein is CASKASGSYEQYF.

The genes are TRBV11-2 and TRBJ2-2; with no DNA, the TCRdb D assignment of TRBD2 cannot be verified. This CDR3 is 15 amino acids long. Germline-derived CDR1 and CDR2 are SGHAT and FQNNGV. The CDR3: CASSLIVRDTGELFF.

The chain's CDR3 is CASARTSGRNEQFF. The genes are TRBV6-2 or TRBV6-3 and TRBJ2-1; TCRdb lists TRBD2, though no DNA is available to test this call. This CDR3 comprises 14 residues. CDR1 is MNHEY and CDR2 is SVGEGT in the germline V gene.

J is TRBJ2-2 and V is TRBV19; TCRdb indicates TRBD1, and absent DNA this call remains unverified. CDR1 and CDR2 (germline): LNHDA, SQIVND (reference sequence). CDR3 size: 15 residues. The CDR3 here is CAIPFRKGSNGELFF.

The genes are TRBV7-2 and TRBJ2-1. CDR1 and CDR2 from the germline V gene are SGHTA and FQGNSA. This CDR3 contains 13 residues. The CDR3 reads CASSLDLFNEQFF.

The rearrangement uses TRBV20-1 and TRBJ2-7; the TRBD2 assignment by TCRdb is unverifiable without DNA. The CDR3 extends over 16 amino acids. Germline V gives CDR1 DFQATT, CDR2 SNEGSKA (reference sequence). Here the CDR3 reads CSATERRTPFSYEQYF.

The chain combines TRBV5-1 with TRBJ2-5; as DNA is missing, the TRBD2 call by TCRdb cannot be tested. The CDR3 runs 13 residues. CDR1 is SGHRS, CDR2 YFSETQ, per germline. CDR3 protein: CASSIQGGETQYF.

The V gene is TRBV6-1, the J gene TRBJ2-7; TCRdb's D call, TRBD2, is unchecked because there is no DNA. The germline CDR1 and CDR2 sequences are MNHNS and SASEGT. The CDR3 has 14 residues. The CDR3 sequence is CASGTSGSSYEQYF.

This chain joins TRBV7-2 and TRBJ2-7; without DNA, the TCRdb call of TRBD1 cannot be checked. The germline CDR1 and CDR2 sequences are SGHTA and FQGNSA. The CDR3 runs to 16 residues. CDR3 sequence reads: CASSLAPPGERYEQYF.

The V and J genes are TRBV27 and TRBJ1-6; TCRdb calls TRBD1, which cannot be checked without DNA. CDR1 MNHEY and CDR2 SMNVEV come from the germline V gene (reference sequence). The CDR3 consists of 17 residues. CDR3 region: CASSLSGFGTGGSPLHF.

The rearrangement joins TRBV6-5 to TRBJ2-1; TCRdb lists TRBD2, though no DNA is available to test this call. CDR1 is MNHEY, CDR2 SVGAGI, per germline. The CDR3 length is 16 residues. The CDR3: CASSQKLAGGLNEQFF.

The chain uses TRBV24-1 and TRBJ2-2; TCRdb's D call of TRBD1 is untestable without DNA. The CDR3 loop spans 15 amino acids. Germline V gene data show CDR1 as KGHDR and CDR2 as SFDVKD. The CDR3 spells CATGEGGRFGGELFF.

The chain couples TRBV6-1 to TRBJ2-1; without DNA, the TCRdb call of TRBD1 cannot be checked. Germline V gene lookup returns CDR1 MNHNS and CDR2 SASEGT. CDR3 length: 14 amino acids. Here the CDR3 reads CASTPGTGDLEQFF.

The chain couples TRBV5-1 to TRBJ2-1; TCRdb picks TRBD1, but there is no DNA to check that call. Germline-derived CDR1 and CDR2 are SGHRS and YFSETQ. The CDR3 totals 15 residues. The CDR3: CASRPGIGAYNEQFF.

The genes are TRBV6-2 or TRBV6-3 and TRBJ2-7; TCRdb reports TRBD1, a call that lacks DNA to check it against. The length of the CDR3 is 17 residues. The germline V gene encodes CDR1 MNHEY and CDR2 SVGEGT. CDR3 region: CASSYIAGTGTSYEQYF.

The chain uses TRBV20-1 and TRBJ1-1; TCRdb's D call of TRBD1 is untestable without DNA. The CDR3 totals 14 residues. Germline assignment: CDR1 DFQATT and CDR2 SNEGSKA (reference sequence). The CDR3 loop is CSARDLQRGLVAFF.

CDR3 protein: CARTVLYGYTF. This chain connects TRBV2 to TRBJ1-2. Germline V gene lookup returns CDR1 SNHLY and CDR2 FYNNEI. This CDR3 contains 11 residues. Full variable domain (rest looked up from reference TRBV2 and TRBJ1-2): EPEVTQTPSHQVTQMGQEVILRCVPISNHLYFYWYRQILGQKVEFLVSFYNNEISEKSEIFDDQFSVERPDGSNFTLKIRSTKLEDSAMYFCARTVLYGYTFGSGTRLTVV.

The V gene is TRBV6-5, the J gene TRBJ1-5; there is no DNA to check the TCRdb D call of TRBD1. Germline V gives CDR1 MNHEY, CDR2 SVGAGI. The CDR3 runs to 14 residues. CDR3 protein: CASNPLRGAQPQHF.

The chain joins TRBV6-1 to TRBJ2-1; TCRdb proposes TRBD2, but this gene call is untestable without DNA. The CDR3 loop spans 17 amino acids. The V gene's germline CDR1 is MNHNS and CDR2 SASEGT. The CDR3 region is CASGALAGAFSYNEQFF.

The chain joins TRBV29-1 to TRBJ2-1; TCRdb proposes TRBD1, but this gene call is untestable without DNA. Germline lookup yields CDR1 SQVTM and CDR2 ANQGSEA. The CDR3 consists of 15 residues. This CDR3 is CSHQGSRSSYNEQFF.

This sequence joins TRBV11-3 and TRBJ2-1. The CDR3 totals 16 residues. From germline, CDR1 is SGHNT and CDR2 YENEEA. The CDR3 region is CASSLRGISSYNEQFF.

V and J are TRBV20-1 and TRBJ1-2; the D call from TCRdb, TRBD1, cannot be confirmed without DNA. The CDR3 has 14 residues. Germline CDR1 DFQATT, CDR2 SNEGSKA (reference sequence). CDR3 loop: CSASRRGRLYGYTF.

J is TRBJ2-7 and V is TRBV4-3. Germline values: CDR1 LGHNA, CDR2 YSLEER. The CDR3 loop spans 16 amino acids. The CDR3 region is CASSQDQSRASYEQYF.

The chain employs TRBV7-9 and TRBJ1-4; the TCRdb D gene call, TRBD1, has no DNA to confirm it. This CDR3 region has 14 residues. CDR1 and CDR2 (germline): SEHNR, FQNEAQ (reference sequence). The CDR3 protein is CASSLGGARLELFF.

The chain recombines TRBV29-1 with TRBJ1-2. Germline V gives CDR1 SQVTM, CDR2 ANQGSEA. This CDR3 is built from 13 residues. The CDR3 spells CSVDTGSNYGYTF.